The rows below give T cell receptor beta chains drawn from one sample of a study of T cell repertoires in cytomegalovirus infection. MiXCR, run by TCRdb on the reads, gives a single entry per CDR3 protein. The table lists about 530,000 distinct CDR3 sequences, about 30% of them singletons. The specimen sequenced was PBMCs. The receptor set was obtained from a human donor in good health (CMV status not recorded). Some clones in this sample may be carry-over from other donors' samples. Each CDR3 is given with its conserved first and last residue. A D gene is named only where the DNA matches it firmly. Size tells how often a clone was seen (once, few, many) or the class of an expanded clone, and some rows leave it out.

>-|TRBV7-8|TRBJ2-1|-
TGTGCCAGCAGCTCAACGAGGCTCCACAATGAGCAGTTCTTC
CASSSTRLHNEQFF
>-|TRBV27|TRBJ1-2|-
TGTGCCAGCAGTTTCGCAGGGAAGGAATATTATGGCTACACCTTC
CASSFAGKEYYGYTF
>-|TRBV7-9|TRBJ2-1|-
TGTGCCAGCAGCTTAGGCTCGCGAGAGCAGTTCTTC
CASSLGSREQFF
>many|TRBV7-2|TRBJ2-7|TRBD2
TGTGCCAGCACCGGGACTAGCGGATCCTACGAGCAGTACTTC
CASTGTSGSYEQYF
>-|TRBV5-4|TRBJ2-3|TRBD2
TGTGCCAGCAGCTTCACTAGCGGGAGGTTGGCAGATACGCAGTATTTT
CASSFTSGRLADTQYF
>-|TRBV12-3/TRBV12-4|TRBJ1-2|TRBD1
TGTGCCAGCATACAACAGGGGTTCGGGGGCTACACCTTC
CASIQQGFGGYTF
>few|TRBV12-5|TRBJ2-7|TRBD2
TGTGCTAGTGGTTCCACCGGTGGCGGGAGGGCCGTTTACGAGCAGTACTTC
CASGSTGGGRAVYEQYF
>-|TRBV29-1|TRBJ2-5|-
TGCAGCGCATCGACAGGGAGGGGGTTTGGTGAGACCCAGTACTTC
CSASTGRGFGETQYF
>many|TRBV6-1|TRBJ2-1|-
TGTGCCAGCAGGGGGGGATCAGCCTTTAACAATGAGCAGTTCTTC
CASRGGSAFNNEQFF
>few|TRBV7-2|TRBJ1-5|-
TGTGCCAGCAGCTTTACGTCGGGCAATCAGCCCCAGCATTTT
CASSFTSGNQPQHF
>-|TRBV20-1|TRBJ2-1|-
TGCAGTGCTAGCTCGATGAGACGGGGCCCTGAGCAGTTCTTC
CSASSMRRGPEQFF
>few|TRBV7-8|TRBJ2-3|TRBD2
TGTGCCAGCAGCACGCCTAGGGCGGGAGGCACAGATACGCAGTATTTT
CASSTPRAGGTDTQYF
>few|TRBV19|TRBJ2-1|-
TGTGCCAGTACCCAAGAAGCAGGGGCGTACAATGAGCAGTTCTTC
CASTQEAGAYNEQFF
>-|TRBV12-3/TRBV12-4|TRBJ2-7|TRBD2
TGTGCCAGCGGCCAGGGGTGGGCTAGCGGGACCTACGAGCAGTACTTC
CASGQGWASGTYEQYF
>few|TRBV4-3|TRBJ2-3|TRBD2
TGCGCCAGCAGCCCCGGACGGGAGGCCGATACGCAGTATTTT
CASSPGREADTQYF
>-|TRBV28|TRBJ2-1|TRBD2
TGTGCCAGCACCAAACTGTCAACGGCGGGAGGGGACAATGAGCAGTTCTTC
CASTKLSTAGGDNEQFF
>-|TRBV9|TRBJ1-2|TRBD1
TGTGCCAGCAGGGGGGACAGTTTTAACTATGGCTACACCTTC
CASRGDSFNYGYTF
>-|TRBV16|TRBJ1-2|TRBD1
TGTGCCAGCAGCCAACGCAGGGGGGACGGCTACACCTTC
CASSQRRGDGYTF
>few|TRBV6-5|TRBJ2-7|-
TGTGCCAGCAGCCTTGATACGTCTTCCTACGAGCAGTACTTC
CASSLDTSSYEQYF
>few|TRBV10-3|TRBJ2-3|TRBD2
TGTGCCATCAGTGCTACTAGCGGGAGTATTGATACGCAGTATTTT
CAISATSGSIDTQYF
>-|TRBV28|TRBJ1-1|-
TGTGCCAGCAGTTTCTTAGTAGCGGTGACTGAAGCTTTCTTT
CASSFLVAVTEAFF
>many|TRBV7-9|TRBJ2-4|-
TGTGCCAGCAGCCCCTCCCGGGTTAGCGAACCGATTCAGTACTTC
CASSPSRVSEPIQYF
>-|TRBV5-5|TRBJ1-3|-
TGTGCCAGCAGCTTGGCCGGAACAGCTTTCTCTGGAAACACCATATATTTT
CASSLAGTAFSGNTIYF
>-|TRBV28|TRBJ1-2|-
TGTGCCAGCAGTCCCCCCGGAGTTCAGGGCTACACCTTC
CASSPPGVQGYTF
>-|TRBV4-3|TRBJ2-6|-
TGCGCCAGCAGCTACGGCGGAGGAGGGGCCAACGTCCTGACTTTC
CASSYGGGGANVLTF
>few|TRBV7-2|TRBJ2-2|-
TGTGCCAGCTCGGAATCGGGCTCCTCAGGCATCGGGGAGCTGTTTTTT
CASSESGSSGIGELFF
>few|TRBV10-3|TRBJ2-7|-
TGTGCCATCGGGGTAGCGGCTTCCTACGAGCAGTACTTC
CAIGVAASYEQYF
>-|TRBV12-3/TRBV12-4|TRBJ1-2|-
TGTGCCAGCAGTTCGGGACGGGTCTATGGCTACACCTTC
CASSSGRVYGYTF
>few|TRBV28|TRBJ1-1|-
TGTGCCAGCACTCCACTGAGGGGGTTTGTCCACACTGAAGCTTTCTTT
CASTPLRGFVHTEAFF
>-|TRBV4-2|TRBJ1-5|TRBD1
TGTGCCAGCAGCCAAGACGGACAGGGGGTTCAGCCCCAGCATTTT
CASSQDGQGVQPQHF
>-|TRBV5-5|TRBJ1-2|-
TGTGCCAGCAGCCTCCACGGGCGGAACTTTAACTATGGCTACACCTTC
CASSLHGRNFNYGYTF
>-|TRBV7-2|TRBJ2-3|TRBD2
TGTGCCAGCACCCGGGGACTAGATCCAGATACGCAGTATTTT
CASTRGLDPDTQYF
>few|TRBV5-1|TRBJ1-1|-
TGCGCCAGCAGCACCTCGACAACGACGAACACTGAAGCTTTCTTT
CASSTSTTTNTEAFF
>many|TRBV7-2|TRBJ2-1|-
TGTGCCAGCAGCTCGTCTCGGCCTTCACAGTTCTTC
CASSSSRPSQFF
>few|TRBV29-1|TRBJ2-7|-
TGCAGCGTTGAAGAGGAAGGGAAAGTAGTTGGACTCCCCGAGCAGTACTTC
CSVEEEGKVVGLPEQYF
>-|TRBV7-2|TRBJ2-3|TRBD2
TGTGCCAGCAGGGATAGCGGGAGGGCTCCAGATACGCAGTATTTT
CASRDSGRAPDTQYF
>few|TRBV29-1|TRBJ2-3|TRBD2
TGCAGCGCCCGCCTGAAGCGGGAGGGCCCAGATACGCAGTATTTT
CSARLKREGPDTQYF
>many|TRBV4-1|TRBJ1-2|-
TGCGCCAGCAGCCAAGAAGGTGGTCAGAACTTTGGCTACACCTTC
CASSQEGGQNFGYTF
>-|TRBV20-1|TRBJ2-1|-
TGCAGTGCTGGCACTCCCACGGAGCAGTTCTTC
CSAGTPTEQFF
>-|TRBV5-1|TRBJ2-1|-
TGCGCCAGCAGCTTGGTTGCAGGATTCGGCAATGAGCAGTTCTTC
CASSLVAGFGNEQFF
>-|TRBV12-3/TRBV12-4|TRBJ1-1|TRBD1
TGTGCCGGACGTGGGACAGGGATGAACACTGAAGCTTTCTTT
CAGRGTGMNTEAFF
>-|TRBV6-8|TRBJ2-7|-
TGTGCCAGCAGGCTTACGGGAGAGAACTACGAGCAGTACTTC
CASRLTGENYEQYF
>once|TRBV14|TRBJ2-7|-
TGTGCCAGCAGTAGGGACACCCGCTACGAGCAATACTTC
CASSRDTRYEQYF
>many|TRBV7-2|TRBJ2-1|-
TGTGCCAGCAGCTCATTTGTTGGTGAGCAGTTCTTC
CASSSFVGEQFF
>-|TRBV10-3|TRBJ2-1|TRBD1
TGTGCCATCAGCGCGGGCCTGGGACAGGGGGCGATCAATGAGCAGTTCTTC
CAISAGLGQGAINEQFF
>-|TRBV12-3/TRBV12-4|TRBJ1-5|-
TGTGCCAGCAGTTTCGAGGGGGGACAGCCCCAGCATTTT
CASSFEGGQPQHF
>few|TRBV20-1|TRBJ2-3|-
TGCAGTGCTAGAGATAGCGGCAGCACAGATACGCAGTATTTT
CSARDSGSTDTQYF
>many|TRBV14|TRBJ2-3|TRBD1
TGTGCCAGCAGCCGGGACAGGGATACGCAGTATTTT
CASSRDRDTQYF
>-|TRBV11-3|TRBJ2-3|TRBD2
TGTGCCAGCAGCTTAATCGCTCTAGCGGGATTCACCCGGGCGCAGTATTTT
CASSLIALAGFTRAQYF
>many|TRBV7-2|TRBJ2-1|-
TGTGCCAGCAGCCACCCTAAAAATGAGCAGTTCTTC
CASSHPKNEQFF
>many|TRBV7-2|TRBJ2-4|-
TGTGCCAGCAGCTTAGCACTGGGCCCCGAAAACATTCAGTACTTC
CASSLALGPENIQYF
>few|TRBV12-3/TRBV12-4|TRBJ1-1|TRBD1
TGTGCCAGCAGTTCCGGACAGGGGGAAGCTTTCTTT
CASSSGQGEAFF
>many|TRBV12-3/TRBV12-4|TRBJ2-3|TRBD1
TGTGCCAGCAGCTCTCGACAGGGTAACACAGATACGCAGTATTTT
CASSSRQGNTDTQYF
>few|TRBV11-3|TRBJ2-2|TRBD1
TGTGCCAGCAGCCCGAAACAGGGGGACTACACCGGGGAGCTGTTTTTT
CASSPKQGDYTGELFF
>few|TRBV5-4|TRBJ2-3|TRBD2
TGTGCCAGCAGATTGGATACTAGCGGGAACACAGATACGCAGTATTTT
CASRLDTSGNTDTQYF